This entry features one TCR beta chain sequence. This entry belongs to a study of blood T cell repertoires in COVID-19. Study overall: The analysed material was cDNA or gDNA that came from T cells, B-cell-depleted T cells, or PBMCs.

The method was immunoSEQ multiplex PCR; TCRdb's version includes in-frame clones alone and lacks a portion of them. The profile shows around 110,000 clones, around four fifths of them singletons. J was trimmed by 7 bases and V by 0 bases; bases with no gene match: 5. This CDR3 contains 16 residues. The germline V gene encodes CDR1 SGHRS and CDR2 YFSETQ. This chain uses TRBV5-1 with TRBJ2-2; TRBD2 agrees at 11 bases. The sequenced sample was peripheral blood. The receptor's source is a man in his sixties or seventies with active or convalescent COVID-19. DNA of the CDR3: TGCGCCAGCAGCTTGGCCACGACTAGCGGGAACGGGGAGCTGTTTTTT. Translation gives CASSLATTSGNGELFF.